These 14 T cell receptor beta chains were all obtained from the same sample, sequenced in a study of blood T cell repertoires in COVID-19. Clones were read by immunoSEQ multiplex PCR, and TCRdb kept only the in-frame ones, dropping some. The repertoire has 120,000 or so clones, around nine tenths of them found once; the top ten carry more than 0.9%. The sample was peripheral blood. The receptors derive from a woman aged 80 or over with acute or convalescent COVID-19.

This clone was detected only a few times. This chain connects TRBV11-2 to TRBJ1-2; D possibly corresponds to TRBD1 (6 bases). The CDR3 has 15 amino acids. V dropped 0 bases and J dropped 8 bases, with 16 bases sitting between them. Per the germline V gene, CDR1 is SGHAT and CDR2 is FQNNGV. CDR3 residues: CASSLDLGAEQGYTF. The CDR3 DNA reads as TGTGCCAGCAGCTTAGATTTGGGGGCCGAACAGGGCTACACCTTC.

The chain carries TRBV5-6 and TRBJ2-2; 10 nucleotides match TRBD2. The length of the CDR3 is 19 residues. Per germline, CDR1 SGHDT and CDR2 YYEEEE. V shed 2 bases, J shed 0 bases, and the junction held 10 bases outside the gene matches. The CDR3 reads CASSLPMTLAGANTGELFF. CDR3 nucleotide sequence: TGTGCCAGCAGCTTACCGATGACCCTAGCGGGAGCGAACACCGGGGAGCTGTTTTTT.

In its sample, this clone was seen a few times. This chain connects TRBV11-2 to TRBJ2-1; tentatively, D is TRBD2 (5 bases). The V gene's germline CDR1 is SGHAT and CDR2 FQNNGV. The length of the CDR3 is 11 residues. Trimming shortened V by 4 bases and J by 11 bases, and 9 bases separated the two germline ends. CDR3: CASSSRTQQFF. Written as DNA, the CDR3 is TGTGCCAGCAGCTCCCGGACTCAGCAGTTCTTC.

V usage is TRBV3-1 (or the pseudogene TRBV3-2) and J usage is TRBJ1-6; 9 nucleotides match TRBD1. The CDR3 has 16 amino acids. Germline CDR1 and CDR2: LGHDT and YNNKEL (reference sequence). Unmatched junction bases numbered 7, after V lost 2 bases and J lost 8 bases. This chain's CDR3 is CASSQLSGTGHSPLHF. The CDR3 DNA is TGTGCCAGCAGCCAACTTTCGGGGACAGGGCATTCACCCCTCCACTTT.

This clone was observed once. This sample also contains other DNA sequences that code for the same CDR3. The chain has TRBV28 and TRBJ1-2, with no clear D. Germline V gene lookup returns CDR1 MDHEN and CDR2 SYDVKM. The ends were cut back, 2 bases at V and 3 bases at J, with 7 bases in the middle. CDR3 length equals 13 residues. The CDR3, as DNA: TGTGCCAGCAGTTTAGGGCAGCACTATGGCTACACCTTC. Amino acids: CASSLGQHYGYTF.

The V gene is TRBV6-5, the J gene TRBJ1-5, with a tentative D call TRBD1 (6 bases). This CDR3 contains 13 residues. Germline CDR1 reads MNHEY; CDR2 reads SVGAGI. The germline V and J ends were trimmed by 6 bases and 4 bases, with 10 bases remaining between them. The CDR3 sequence: CASREGGNQPQHF. CDR3 DNA: TGTGCCAGCAGAGAGGGGGGGAATCAGCCCCAGCATTTT.

The rearrangement joins TRBV19 to TRBJ1-5; D not certain. The CDR3 spans 14 residues. V lost 8 bases and J lost 0, with 11 bases in between. CDR1 LNHDA and CDR2 SQIVND come from the germline V gene (reference sequence). The chain's CDR3 is CASREFNSNQPQHF. The CDR3 bases are TGTGCCAGTCGGGAGTTCAATAGCAATCAGCCCCAGCATTTT.

The J gene is TRBJ2-1, the V gene TRBV28, with a weak D call TRBD1 (6 bases). Germline loops: CDR1 MDHEN, CDR2 SYDVKM. This CDR3 contains 13 residues. V was pared by 5 bases and J by 10 bases, with 15 bases between. The CDR3 DNA reads as TGTGCCAGCAGTCTGGGACAAACTCGGGAGCAGTTCTTC. Its translation is CASSLGQTREQFF.

This sequence joins TRBV9 and TRBJ1-4; 7 nucleotides align to TRBD1. The CDR3 is made up of 16 amino acids. Germline V gene sequence: CDR1 SGDLS, CDR2 YYNGEE. Trimming took 3 bases from V and 7 from J; bases not matched to a gene: 12. In DNA, the CDR3 is TGTGCCAGCAGCGAGCGGATCCGGGACAGCGGTGAAAAACTGTTTTTT. It encodes CASSERIRDSGEKLFF. The whole variable domain, filled in from reference TRBV9 and TRBJ1-4, reads DSGVTQTPKHLITATGQRVTLRCSPRSGDLSVYWYQQSLDQGLQFLIQYYNGEERAKGNILERFSAQQFPDLHSELNLSSLELGDSALYFCASSERIRDSGEKLFFGSGTQLSVL.

The chain is built from TRBV6-2 or TRBV6-3 and TRBJ1-2; 7 bases are a match to TRBD1. This CDR3 has 14 amino acids. With V trimmed by 5 bases and J by 2 bases, 5 bases remained unmatched. CDR1 MNHEY and CDR2 SVGEGT come from the germline V gene. The CDR3: CASSTGQRNYGYTF. In nucleotides, the CDR3 is TGTGCCAGCAGTACGGGACAGCGAAACTATGGCTACACCTTC.

The rearrangement links TRBV6-1 to TRBJ2-3, with D uncertain. Trimming cost V 0 bases and J 5 bases, with 9 bases left between them. The CDR3 sequence is 14 residues long. Looked up from germline, CDR1 is MNHNS and CDR2 is SASEGT. In DNA form, the CDR3 reads TGTGCCAGCAGTGAAGCCCCAACCGGAGATACGCAGTATTTT. Translated: CASSEAPTGDTQYF.

This clone occurred once. This chain connects TRBV5-6 to TRBJ1-2, with 9 bases lining up with TRBD1. The CDR3 is made up of 14 amino acids. Trimming removed 5 bases from V and 0 bases from J; junction bases left unmatched: 2. In germline, CDR1 is SGHDT, CDR2 YYEEEE. The CDR3: CASRGQGSNYGYTF. As DNA, the CDR3 is TGTGCCAGCAGGGGACAGGGATCTAACTATGGCTACACCTTC.

The gene calls are TRBV3-1 (or the pseudogene TRBV3-2) and TRBJ2-7; 11 bases fit TRBD2. The CDR3 is 16 amino acids. The germline V gene has CDR1 LGHDT and CDR2 YNNKEL (reference sequence). V dropped 4 bases and J dropped 3; count of bases not matched to a gene: 8. The CDR3 region has the DNA TGTGCCAGCAGCCGGTTAGCGGGAGGGAATAACTACGAGCAGTACTTC. Protein: CASSRLAGGNNYEQYF.

Notes on this clone: The same CDR3 arises from other DNA sequences in this sample as well. The chain recombines TRBV9 with TRBJ1-2; 9 positions match TRBD1. This CDR3 region has 15 residues. V trimming: 2 bases; J trimming: 0 bases; junction bases outside the gene matches: 2. Germline V gives CDR1 SGDLS, CDR2 YYNGEE. The CDR3 spells CASSVDRGSNYGYTF. As DNA, the CDR3 is TGTGCCAGCAGCGTGGACAGGGGTTCTAACTATGGCTACACCTTC.